The present TCR beta chain was sequenced within a study of T cells in Graves' hyperthyroidism and ophthalmopathy. Study results and caveats: Peripheral blood also featured most of the thyroid clonotypes expanded above 0.001. Through a model of 13 V-J features, ophthalmopathy was separated from stable hyperthyroidism.

Stability of Graves' hyperthyroidism was defined as absent ophthalmopathy progression within 18 months. PBMCs were derived from about 10 ml fresh peripheral blood. This CDR3 spans 14 amino acids. CDR1 is SEHNR, CDR2 FQNEAQ, per germline (reference sequence). Trimming left V 5 bases short and J 4 bases short, with 11 bases between. The investigators amplified TCR beta CDR3 regions from RNA transcripts. TCR CDR3 underwent first-round RT-PCR with the HTBI primer set. TCRdb used MiXCR to reprocess the multiplex PCR reads, holding one entry per CDR3 protein. The sample lists about 400,000 distinct CDR3 sequences, just under 15% occurring once. This clonotype was observed at least ten times. Its cognate antigen is unknown.

Sequencing used blood. V is TRBV7-9 and J is TRBJ2-2; no firm D call. The sequence was obtained from a woman aged 25 to 45 with Graves' hyperthyroidism. The CDR3: CASSNPLVTGELFF. For the CDR3, the DNA is TGTGCCAGCAGCAACCCGCTTGTCACCGGGGAGCTGTTTTTT.